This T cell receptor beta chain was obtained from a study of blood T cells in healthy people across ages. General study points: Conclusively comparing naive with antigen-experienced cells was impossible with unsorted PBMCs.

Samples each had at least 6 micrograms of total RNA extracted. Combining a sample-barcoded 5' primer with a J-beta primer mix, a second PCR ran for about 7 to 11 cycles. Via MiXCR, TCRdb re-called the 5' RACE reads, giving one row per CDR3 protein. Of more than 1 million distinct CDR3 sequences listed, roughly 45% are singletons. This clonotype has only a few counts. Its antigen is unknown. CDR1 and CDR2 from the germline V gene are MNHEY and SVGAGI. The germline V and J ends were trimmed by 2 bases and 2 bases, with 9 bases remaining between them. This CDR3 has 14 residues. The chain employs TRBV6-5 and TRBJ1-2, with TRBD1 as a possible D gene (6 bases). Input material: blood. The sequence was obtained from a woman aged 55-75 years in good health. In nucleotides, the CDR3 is TGTGCCAGCAGTTACCTAACAGGGAACTATGGCTACACCTTC. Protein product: CASSYLTGNYGYTF.